This is a list of T cell receptor beta chains from one sample in a study of shared clonotypes between healthy human individuals. Data came from immunoSEQ multiplex PCR; TCRdb stores just in-frame clones and leaves some out. The profile shows hundreds of thousands of clones, 90% to 97% of them singletons. The sequencing input was naive CD8+ T cells sorted from blood. The receptors were gathered from a woman in her 30s in good health. Each CDR3 is given with its conserved first and last residue. The order of the fields is D gene, J gene, V gene, clone size, CDR3 protein, CDR3 DNA. D genes are given only for firm matches. The listing skips clone size in some rows; elsewhere it reads once, few, many or a size class.

TRBD1 | TRBJ1-1 | TRBV28 | NA | CASRGGQGITEAFF | TGTGCCAGCAGAGGAGGACAGGGGATAACTGAAGCTTTCTTT
NA | TRBJ2-1 | TRBV6-1 | NA | CASRLDRTEQFF | TGTGCCAGCAGATTAGACCGTACGGAGCAGTTCTTC
NA | TRBJ2-1 | TRBV19 | once | CASKVGALEFF | TGTGCCAGTAAGGTGGGAGCGCTGGAGTTCTTC
NA | TRBJ2-1 | TRBV21-1 | NA | CASSNPGRGFSYNEQFF | TGTGCCAGCAGCAATCCGGGGAGGGGATTCTCCTACAATGAGCAGTTCTTC
NA | TRBJ2-1 | TRBV5-6 | NA | CASSLAVNEQFF | TGTGCCAGCAGCTTGGCTGTTAATGAGCAGTTCTTC
NA | TRBJ2-1 | TRBV15 | NA | CATSSDRGGYNEQFF | TGTGCCACCAGCAGTGACAGGGGAGGGTACAATGAGCAGTTCTTC
TRBD2 | TRBJ2-2 | TRBV27 | NA | CASSTLAGAGELFF | TGTGCCAGCAGTACCCTAGCGGGAGCCGGGGAGCTGTTTTTT
NA | TRBJ1-4 | TRBV6-5 | NA | CASRTGGEKLFF | TGTGCCAGCAGAACCGGGGGTGAAAAACTGTTTTTT
NA | TRBJ2-2 | TRBV10-1 | NA | CASTKRGALTGELFF | TGCGCCAGCACCAAGAGGGGGGCGCTGACCGGGGAGCTGTTTTTT
NA | TRBJ1-5 | TRBV28 | NA | CASSFEGQNQPQHF | TGTGCCAGCAGTTTTGAGGGTCAAAATCAGCCCCAGCATTTT
NA | TRBJ2-7 | TRBV19 | NA | CASSIGRASYEQYF | TGTGCCAGTAGTATAGGCAGAGCTTCCTACGAGCAGTACTTC
TRBD1 | TRBJ1-4 | TRBV7-9 | NA | CASSWGTEPNEKLFF | TGTGCCAGCAGCTGGGGGACAGAACCTAATGAAAAACTGTTTTTT
TRBD2 | TRBJ2-7 | TRBV2 | NA | CATVAGAYEQYF | TGTGCCACCGTAGCGGGAGCCTACGAGCAGTACTTC
NA | TRBJ2-7 | TRBV6-1 | NA | CASREGATYEQYF | TGTGCCAGCAGGGAGGGGGCAACTTACGAGCAGTACTTC
NA | TRBJ1-1 | TRBV6-5 | NA | CASSSQGANTEAFF | TGTGCCAGCAGTTCCCAGGGAGCGAACACTGAAGCTTTCTTT
TRBD2 | TRBJ2-2 | TRBV28 | NA | CASSGSWWRESTGELFF | TGTGCCAGCAGTGGCTCTTGGTGGCGGGAGAGCACCGGGGAGCTGTTTTTT
TRBD2 | TRBJ2-2 | TRBV5-1 | NA | CASSFTSGGTGELFF | TGCGCCAGCAGCTTCACTAGCGGGGGCACCGGGGAGCTGTTTTTT
NA | TRBJ2-7 | TRBV28 | NA | CASSSVLGRGPYEQYF | TGTGCCAGCAGTTCCGTATTGGGGCGGGGACCCTACGAGCAGTACTTC
NA | TRBJ2-3 | TRBV27 | NA | CASSLASTDTQYF | TGTGCCAGCAGCCTAGCGAGCACAGATACGCAGTATTTT
NA | TRBJ2-7 | TRBV27 | NA | CASSLRRFSYEQYF | TGTGCCAGCAGTCTCCGACGATTCTCCTACGAGCAGTACTTC
NA | TRBJ1-2 | TRBV10-2 | once | CASSEGRSSHYGYTF | TGCGCCAGCAGTGAGGGTCGCAGTTCACACTATGGCTACACCTTC
NA | TRBJ2-4 | TRBV5-6 | NA | CASSFAGADKNIQYF | TGTGCCAGCAGCTTTGCAGGGGCTGATAAAAACATTCAGTACTTC
TRBD1 | TRBJ2-7 | TRBV27 | NA | CASSDRGYEQYF | TGTGCCAGCAGCGACAGGGGGTACGAGCAGTACTTC
NA | TRBJ2-1 | TRBV27 | NA | CASSLGPRGYNEQFF | TGTGCCAGCAGTTTAGGGCCACGGGGCTACAATGAGCAGTTCTTC
NA | TRBJ2-3 | TRBV11-2 | NA | CASSLMLGGTSTDTQYF | TGTGCCAGCAGCTTAATGTTGGGGGGAACTAGCACAGATACGCAGTATTTT
TRBD2 | TRBJ2-1 | TRBV11-3 | NA | CASSLTTSDHNEQFF | TGTGCCAGCAGCTTAACAACTAGCGATCACAATGAGCAGTTCTTC
NA | TRBJ1-5 | TRBV19 | NA | CASSKMDSNQPQHF | TGTGCCAGTAGTAAGATGGATAGCAATCAGCCCCAGCATTTT
TRBD1 | TRBJ2-7 | TRBV6-1 | NA | CASSEKDQGAYEQYF | TGTGCCAGCAGTGAAAAGGATCAGGGGGCCTACGAGCAGTACTTC
NA | TRBJ2-7 | TRBV29-1 | once | CSVVLQMRYEQYF | TGCAGCGTTGTCCTCCAGATGCGATACGAGCAGTACTTC
NA | TRBJ2-6 | TRBV19 | NA | CASSPVAGREAGANVLTF | TGTGCCAGTAGCCCCGTAGCTGGCAGAGAGGCCGGGGCCAACGTCCTGACTTTC
NA | TRBJ2-5 | TRBV4-1 | NA | CASSQGPGQGTQYF | TGCGCCAGCAGCCAAGGACCCGGTCAGGGGACCCAGTACTTC
NA | TRBJ2-2 | TRBV5-8 | NA | CASTPSGWLFF | TGTGCCAGCACCCCGAGTGGCTGGCTGTTTTTT
TRBD1 | TRBJ2-7 | TRBV2 | NA | CASSENPGQSSYEQYF | TGTGCCAGCAGTGAGAACCCGGGACAGAGCTCCTACGAGCAGTACTTC
NA | TRBJ2-3 | TRBV19 | once | CASSTLSGGDTDTQYF | TGTGCCAGTAGTACCCTTTCAGGGGGGGACACAGATACGCAGTATTTT
NA | TRBJ1-1 | TRBV10-3 | NA | CAISESSGWGLALTEAFF | TGTGCCATCAGTGAGTCGTCAGGGTGGGGATTGGCTCTCACTGAAGCTTTCTTT
NA | TRBJ1-2 | TRBV19 | NA | CASSNSPSTGYTF | TGTGCCAGTAGCAATAGTCCCAGCACTGGCTACACCTTC
NA | TRBJ2-5 | TRBV30 | NA | CAWEMGQGETQYF | TGTGCCTGGGAAATGGGGCAGGGGGAGACCCAGTACTTC
NA | TRBJ2-7 | TRBV29-1 | NA | CSVEDGRSSYEQYF | TGCAGCGTTGAGGACGGTCGGAGCTCCTACGAGCAGTACTTC
NA | TRBJ2-5 | TRBV13 | NA | CASSLRTQETQYF | TGTGCCAGCAGCTTAAGGACGCAAGAGACCCAGTACTTC
NA | TRBJ1-1 | TRBV7-9 | NA | CASSPRYTEAFF | TGTGCCAGCAGCCCGAGGTACACTGAAGCTTTCTTT
NA | TRBJ2-3 | TRBV29-1 | NA | CSVEGGSGKDTDTQYF | TGCAGCGTCGAGGGTGGCTCGGGCAAGGACACAGATACGCAGTATTTT
TRBD1 | TRBJ1-2 | TRBV27 | NA | CASSLSSGGPAGYTF | TGTGCCAGCAGTTTATCGTCAGGGGGGCCCGCTGGCTACACCTTC
TRBD2 | TRBJ2-1 | TRBV4-2 | NA | CASSQDATSGSYHNEQFF | TGTGCCAGCAGCCAAGATGCGACTAGCGGGAGTTACCACAATGAGCAGTTCTTC
NA | TRBJ2-3 | TRBV1 | NA | CTSRSGTSGTSTDTQYF | TGCACCAGCCGGTCCGGGACTAGCGGAACTAGCACAGATACGCAGTATTTT
NA | TRBJ2-7 | TRBV6-5 | NA | CASSYGRGYEQYF | TGTGCCAGCAGTTACGGCAGGGGTTACGAGCAGTACTTC
NA | TRBJ1-4 | TRBV5-1 | NA | CASTYTYRGGDEKLFF | TGCGCCAGCACTTATACGTATAGGGGTGGAGATGAAAAACTGTTTTTT
TRBD2 | TRBJ2-7 | TRBV5-1 | once | CASSPRTRSSYEQYF | TGCGCCAGCAGCCCGCGGACTAGAAGCTCCTACGAGCAGTACTTC
TRBD2 | TRBJ2-7 | TRBV13 | NA | CASSWSGRAYEQYF | TGTGCCAGCAGCTGGAGCGGGAGGGCCTACGAGCAGTACTTC
TRBD2 | TRBJ2-1 | TRBV9 | NA | CASSAPSGRGNEQFF | TGTGCCAGCAGCGCTCCTAGCGGGAGGGGCAATGAGCAGTTCTTC
NA | TRBJ2-6 | TRBV6-1 | NA | CASSEARQAYSGANVLTF | TGTGCCAGCAGTGAAGCGCGGCAGGCCTACTCTGGGGCCAACGTCCTGACTTTC
TRBD1 | TRBJ2-2 | TRBV27 | NA | CASSIRLHQGAGGTKNTGELFF | TGTGCCAGCAGCATTCGCCTCCACCAGGGGGCTGGCGGGACGAAGAACACCGGGGAGCTGTTTTTT
NA | TRBJ2-3 | TRBV5-4 | NA | CASSLGAGQTDTQYF | TGTGCCAGCAGCTTGGGGGCGGGGCAAACAGATACGCAGTATTTT
TRBD1 | TRBJ1-2 | TRBV27 | NA | CASSLFGTAHYGYTF | TGTGCCAGCAGTTTATTCGGGACAGCGCACTATGGCTACACCTTC